The 25 T cell receptor beta chains reported below all come from one sample, sequenced in a study of blood T cell repertoires in COVID-19. Repertoires were generated with immunoSEQ multiplex PCR, while TCRdb's copy carries only in-frame clones and drops some. The sample lists about 84,000 clones, 70% to 85% occurring once. The source material was peripheral blood. The receptors shown here come from a man in his forties or fifties with active or convalescent COVID-19.

The V call is TRBV25-1, the J call TRBJ2-7, with 9 bases lining up with TRBD1. V shed 10 bases and J 3 bases; nucleotides not matched to a gene: 10. The V gene's germline CDR1 is MGHDK and CDR2 SYGVNS. The CDR3 covers 14 residues. The CDR3 DNA reads TGTGCCACAGCGAACAGGGACAGGGACTACGAGCAGTACTTC. It yields the protein CATANRDRDYEQYF.

The chain has TRBV5-1 and TRBJ1-1; TRBD1 matches at 10 bases. V lost 0 bases, J lost 0 bases, and 2 bases stayed unmatched. The CDR3 has 16 amino acids. Looked up from germline, CDR1 is SGHRS and CDR2 is YFSETQ. The CDR3 region has the DNA TGCGCCAGCAGCTTGGGGGACAGGGGACTGAACACTGAAGCTTTCTTT. Its protein is CASSLGDRGLNTEAFF. Full variable domain (rest looked up from reference TRBV5-1 and TRBJ1-1): KAGVTQTPRYLIKTRGQQVTLSCSPISGHRSVSWYQQTPGQGLQFLFEYFSETQRNKGNFPGRFSGRQFSNSRSEMNVSTLELGDSALYLCASSLGDRGLNTEAFFGQGTRLTVV.

This chain connects TRBV20-1 to TRBJ1-1; D not resolved. The germline CDR1 and CDR2 sequences are DFQATT and SNEGSKA (reference sequence). The CDR3 length is 13 residues. The ends were cut back, 3 bases at V and 5 bases at J, with 13 bases in the middle. The CDR3 reads CSASTGAGTEAFF. CDR3 bases: TGCAGTGCTAGTACGGGAGCGGGGACTGAAGCTTTCTTT.

The rearrangement links TRBV13 to TRBJ2-3; possible D gene TRBD2, 7 bases. From germline, CDR1 is PRHDT and CDR2 FYEKMQ (reference sequence). Deletions cut 3 bases from V and 5 bases from J, with 12 bases between. This CDR3 has 14 amino acids. The CDR3: CASSLGGGRDTQYF. The CDR3 DNA reads TGTGCCAGCAGCTTGGGCGGGGGCAGAGATACGCAGTATTTT.

With regard to this clone: This same CDR3 is encoded by further DNA sequences in the sample. The chain has TRBV3-1 (or the pseudogene TRBV3-2) and TRBJ2-3; the D is unclear. V shed 1 base and J shed 1 base, with 3 bases lying between them. Germline CDR1 is LGHDT and CDR2 is YNNKEL (reference sequence). The CDR3 spans 13 residues. Here the CDR3 reads CASSQGGTDTQYF. The CDR3 nucleotides read TGTGCCAGCAGCCAAGGAGGCACAGATACGCAGTATTTT.

CDR3 loop: CASSIRDRGDKAFF. The CDR3 DNA follows: TGTGCCAGTAGTATTCGTGACCGGGGGGACAAAGCTTTCTTT. The chain has TRBV19 and TRBJ1-1; D is possibly TRBD1 (6 bases). With 3 bases removed from V and 9 bases from J, the gap between germline ends came to 17 bases. Per germline, CDR1 LNHDA and CDR2 SQIVND (reference sequence). This CDR3 has 14 residues.

A word on this clone: The junction and the germline gene differ at one end; a read error may be behind it. V usage is TRBV30 and J usage is TRBJ2-7; D may be TRBD1 (6 bases). The CDR3 contains 8 residues. Germline V gene lookup returns CDR1 GTSNPN and CDR2 SVGIG (reference sequence). The CDR3, as DNA: TGTGCCTGGGAAGGGGGAAACTTC. Amino acid sequence: CAWEGGNF.

This chain links TRBV3-1 (or the pseudogene TRBV3-2) with TRBJ1-1; TRBD1 matches 10 bases. The germline V gene encodes CDR1 LGHDT and CDR2 YNNKEL (reference sequence). The CDR3 contains 17 residues. V lost 0 bases to trimming and J lost 1 base; unmatched junction nucleotides: 5. The CDR3 spells CASSQDRQGAANTEAFF. CDR3 sequence (DNA): TGTGCCAGCAGCCAAGATCGACAGGGGGCCGCGAACACTGAAGCTTTCTTT.

This chain joins TRBV9 and TRBJ1-1, with 7 bases matching TRBD1. Germline V gene sequence: CDR1 SGDLS, CDR2 YYNGEE. CDR3 length: 13 amino acids. V lost 3 bases, J lost 11 bases, and 10 bases stayed unmatched. This CDR3 is CASSARDSPKAFF. CDR3 nucleotide sequence: TGTGCCAGCAGCGCTCGGGACAGCCCTAAGGCTTTCTTT.

V and J are TRBV6-5 and TRBJ2-7; TRBD1 aligns across 11 bases. Germline values: CDR1 MNHEY, CDR2 SVGAGI. The V and J ends lost 4 bases and 5 bases, in that order; junction bases with no gene match: 4. This CDR3 is 14 amino acids long. DNA of the CDR3: TGTGCCAGCAGTTCGGGACAGGGGGTTGACGAGCAGTACTTC. Its translation: CASSSGQGVDEQYF.

The J gene is TRBJ1-3, the V gene TRBV2, with a weak D call TRBD1 (5 bases). This CDR3 is 13 amino acids long. V shed 7 bases and J shed 4 bases, with 11 bases lying between them. Germline CDR1 SNHLY, CDR2 FYNNEI. CDR3 in DNA: TGTGCCAGCACTACGACAGCAGGAAACACCATATATTTT. It specifies CASTTTAGNTIYF.

The rearrangement uses TRBV12-5 and TRBJ1-1; D is undetermined. CDR1 is LGHNT and CDR2 is FRNRAP in the germline V gene. The CDR3 spans 13 residues. The V end was cut by 2 bases, the J end by 3 bases, with 7 bases between. This CDR3 reads CASGLNEDTEAFF. The CDR3, as DNA: TGTGCTAGTGGTTTGAATGAGGACACTGAAGCTTTCTTT.

The gene calls are TRBV4-3 and TRBJ1-1, with no clear D. V gave up 1 base and J gave up 6 bases, with 9 bases separating them. Germline CDR1 reads LGHNA; CDR2 reads YSLEER. The CDR3 extends over 13 amino acids. This CDR3 is CASSQGYGAEAFF. CDR3 DNA: TGCGCCAGCAGCCAAGGTTACGGGGCTGAAGCTTTCTTT.

The chain links TRBV6-2 or TRBV6-3 to TRBJ2-7, with D maybe TRBD1 (7 bases). Trimming removed 6 bases at V and 4 bases at J, with 16 bases between. This CDR3 spans 14 amino acids. Germline V gives CDR1 MNHEY, CDR2 SVGEGT. The CDR3 spells CASSRQGLRYEQYF. In nucleotides, the CDR3 is TGTGCCAGCAGCCGACAGGGACTCAGGTACGAGCAGTACTTC.

The chain recombines TRBV29-1 with TRBJ1-1, with D tentatively TRBD1 (5 bases). Per germline, CDR1 SQVTM and CDR2 ANQGSEA. Trimming removed 4 bases from V and 5 bases from J, with 14 bases in between. The CDR3 totals 13 residues. The CDR3 here is CSVARRGDTEAFF. The CDR3 coding sequence is TGCAGCGTTGCCAGGAGGGGTGATACTGAAGCTTTCTTT.

This rearrangement joins TRBV30 to TRBJ2-2, with 9 bases fitting TRBD2. Germline V gene sequence: CDR1 GTSNPN, CDR2 SVGIG (reference sequence). There are 14 residues in the CDR3. The V segment lost 0 bases and the J segment 4 bases; nucleotides outside the gene matches: 0. The DNA of the CDR3 is TGTGCCTGGAGTGTAGCGGGGGGCACCGGGGAGCTGTTTTTT. Residues: CAWSVAGGTGELFF.

This clone appeared once. CDR3 in amino acids: CASSAGLGQPQHF. CDR3 in DNA: TGCGCCAGCAGCGCGGGACTCGGTCAGCCCCAGCATTTT. The V call is TRBV5-1, the J call TRBJ1-5, with D maybe TRBD1 (5 bases). Trimming stripped 4 bases from V and 6 bases from J, with 11 bases between. The CDR3 contains 13 residues. CDR1 and CDR2 (germline): SGHRS, YFSETQ.

This clone was counted between two and nine times. The chain combines TRBV7-6 with TRBJ1-2; D unresolved. The CDR3 spans 16 residues. Trimming removed 1 base at V and 0 bases at J, with 12 bases between. The germline gives CDR1 SGHVS, CDR2 FNYEAQ. CDR3 residues: CASSLETPEANYGYTF. The CDR3 DNA reads as TGTGCCAGCAGCTTAGAAACCCCGGAGGCTAACTATGGCTACACCTTC.

V and J are TRBV29-1 and TRBJ2-2; D gene ambiguous. The CDR3 covers 14 residues. Germline V gene lookup returns CDR1 SQVTM and CDR2 ANQGSEA. Trimming took 3 bases from V and 4 from J, leaving 12 bases between them. In DNA form, the CDR3 reads TGCAGCGTTGAGACGGGTCAGATCACCGGGGAGCTGTTTTTT. This translates into CSVETGQITGELFF.

The gene calls are TRBV6-5 and TRBJ2-3; 9 nucleotides match TRBD1. Trimming at V came to 4 bases and at J to 4 bases, leaving 6 bases not matched to a gene. The CDR3 is 15 residues long. From germline, CDR1 is MNHEY and CDR2 SVGAGI. The CDR3 region is CASSWGQGEADTQYF. CDR3 nucleotide sequence: TGTGCCAGCAGTTGGGGACAGGGAGAGGCAGATACGCAGTATTTT.

The rearrangement joins TRBV6-4 to TRBJ1-6; D remains unclear. V dropped 3 bases and J dropped 10 bases, with 13 bases sitting between them. The CDR3 sequence is 14 residues long. Germline-derived CDR1 and CDR2 are MRHNA and SNTAGT. For the CDR3, the DNA is TGTGCCAGCAGTGAAAACAGATCAGGATCACCCCTCCACTTT. The encoded protein is CASSENRSGSPLHF.

J is TRBJ2-7 and V is TRBV5-4; 7 nucleotides agree with TRBD1. J lost 6 bases, V lost 5 bases, and 11 bases had no gene match. The CDR3 consists of 14 residues. The germline CDR1 and CDR2 sequences are SGHNT and YYREEE (reference sequence). CDR3 bases: TGTGCCAGCAGTCGCGGACAGGTTGAGAGCGAGCAGTACTTC. The encoded protein is CASSRGQVESEQYF.

V is TRBV5-1 and J is TRBJ2-5, with D perhaps matching TRBD1 (6 bases). Per the germline V gene, CDR1 is SGHRS and CDR2 is YFSETQ. Between the trimmed V and J ends, which lost 7 bases and 5 bases, there was a span of 18 bases. The CDR3 runs to 14 residues. CDR3 sequence: CASALPQGPETQYF. The CDR3 coding sequence is TGCGCCAGCGCCCTACCACAGGGTCCGGAGACCCAGTACTTC.

The chain recombines TRBV18 with TRBJ2-5; a weak D match, TRBD2 (5 bases). The V gene lost 4 bases and the J gene lost 1 base, with 7 bases spanning the gap. Germline CDR1 and CDR2: KGHSH and LQKENI. The CDR3 length is 13 residues. The CDR3 region is CASSLGLQETQYF. CDR3 coding DNA: TGTGCCAGCTCACTCGGACTCCAAGAGACCCAGTACTTC. The full variable domain, its missing parts supplied by reference TRBV18 and TRBJ2-5, is NAGVMQNPRHLVRRRGQEARLRCSPMKGHSHVYWYRQLPEEGLKFMVYLQKENIIDESGMPKERFSAEFPKEGPSILRIQQVVRGDSAAYFCASSLGLQETQYFGPGTRLLVL.

The J gene is TRBJ1-2, the V gene TRBV3-1 (or the pseudogene TRBV3-2); no reliable D call. V was trimmed by 0 bases and J by 4 bases, leaving 9 bases between them. This CDR3 is built from 14 residues. The V gene's germline CDR1 is LGHDT and CDR2 YNNKEL (reference sequence). The chain's CDR3 is CASSQERAPYGYTF. CDR3 DNA: TGTGCCAGCAGCCAAGAGCGCGCCCCCTATGGCTACACCTTC.